This T cell receptor beta chain was retrieved from a study of T cell repertoires in cytomegalovirus infection. Study-level background: Public TCR beta signature analysis indicated the presence of both CMV infection and matching HLA type.

This CDR3 region has 18 residues. The V and J ends lost 3 bases and 0 bases, in that order; junction bases with no gene match: 10. TCRdb recomputed calls from the reads with MiXCR, one row per CDR3 protein. The sample lists approximately 200,000 distinct CDR3 sequences, under 30% occurring once. A remark on this clonotype: Its antigen is unknown.

Study observations and caveats: What dominated the ex vivo response were HLA-C-restricted CMV-specific TCR beta clonotypes. The study identified carriers of CMV plus the relevant HLA from cumulative public TCR beta family frequency.

The receptor was isolated from a human donor in good health (CMV status not recorded). Some clones in this sample may be carry-over from other donors' samples. J is TRBJ2-3 and V is TRBV12-3 or TRBV12-4; 9 nucleotides align to TRBD2. Sequenced material: PBMCs. CDR3 residues: CASSFDYSGGPSTDTQYF. The DNA for the CDR3 is TGTGCCAGCAGTTTTGATTATAGCGGGGGACCTAGCACAGATACGCAGTATTTT.